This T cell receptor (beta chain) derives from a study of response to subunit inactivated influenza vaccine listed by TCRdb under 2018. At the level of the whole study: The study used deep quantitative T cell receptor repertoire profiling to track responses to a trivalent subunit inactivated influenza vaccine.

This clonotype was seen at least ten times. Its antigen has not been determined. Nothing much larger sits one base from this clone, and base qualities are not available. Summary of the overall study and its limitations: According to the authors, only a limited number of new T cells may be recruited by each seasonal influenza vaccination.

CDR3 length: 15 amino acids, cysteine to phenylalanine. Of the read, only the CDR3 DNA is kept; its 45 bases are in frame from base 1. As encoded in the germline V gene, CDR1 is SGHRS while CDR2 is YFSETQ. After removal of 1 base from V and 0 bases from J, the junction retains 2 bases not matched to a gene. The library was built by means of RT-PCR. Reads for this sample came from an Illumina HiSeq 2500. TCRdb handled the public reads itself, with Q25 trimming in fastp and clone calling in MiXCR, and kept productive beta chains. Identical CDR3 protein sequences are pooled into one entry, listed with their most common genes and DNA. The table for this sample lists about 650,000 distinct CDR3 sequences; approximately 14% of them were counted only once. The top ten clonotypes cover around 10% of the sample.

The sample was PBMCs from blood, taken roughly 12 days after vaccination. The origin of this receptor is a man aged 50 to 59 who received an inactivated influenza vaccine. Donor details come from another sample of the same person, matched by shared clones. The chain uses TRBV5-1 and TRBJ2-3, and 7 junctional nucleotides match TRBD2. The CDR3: CASSLQRGSTDTQYF. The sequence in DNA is TGCGCCAGCAGCTTGCAGCGGGGCAGCACAGATACGCAGTATTTT.